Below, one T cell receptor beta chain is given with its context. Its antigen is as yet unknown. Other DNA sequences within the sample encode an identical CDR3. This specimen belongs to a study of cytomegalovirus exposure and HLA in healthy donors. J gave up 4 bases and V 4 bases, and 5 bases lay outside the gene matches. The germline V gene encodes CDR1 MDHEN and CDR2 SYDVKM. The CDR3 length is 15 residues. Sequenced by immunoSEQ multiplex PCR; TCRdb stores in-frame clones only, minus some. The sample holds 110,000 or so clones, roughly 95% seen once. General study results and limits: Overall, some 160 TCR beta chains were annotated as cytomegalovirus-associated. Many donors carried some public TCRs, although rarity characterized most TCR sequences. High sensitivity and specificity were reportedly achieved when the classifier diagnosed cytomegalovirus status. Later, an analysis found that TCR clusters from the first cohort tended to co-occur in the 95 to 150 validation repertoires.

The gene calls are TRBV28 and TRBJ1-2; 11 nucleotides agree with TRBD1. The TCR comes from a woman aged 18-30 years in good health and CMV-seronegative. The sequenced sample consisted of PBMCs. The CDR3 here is CASSSVGTGGYGYTF. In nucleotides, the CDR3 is TGTGCCAGCAGTTCCGTCGGGACAGGGGGCTATGGCTACACCTTC.